This T cell receptor beta chain was recovered during a study of technical replicates of blood from several donors (dated by TCRdb to the late 2010s). As to this clone: Its antigen remains undetermined. No base-level quality is on record; no much larger clone is a single base apart.

Libraries were made using the immunoSEQ multiplex PCR assay. TCRdb obtained this table from immuneACCESS and retained in-frame rearrangements with V and J assigned. These tables miss some clones; where compared with another copy, unresolved V genes account for less than half of the shortfall, and the remainder is unexplained. This sample lists some 78,000 clones; around 92% were detected once. 0.41% of the sample is held by the ten biggest clonotypes. The sequence was collected from a human donor in good health. The source material was T cells isolated from PBMCs.

The DNA sequence is given as TGTGCCAGCAGCCCCACGGTGGAGGAAAAACTGTTTTTT. This sequence encodes CASSPTVEEKLFF. In this chain, TRBV5-5 is recombined with TRBJ1-4, with no D gene named confidently. From the cysteine up to the phenylalanine, the CDR3 has a length of 13 residues. Only the CDR3 region is kept as DNA, spanning 39 bases read in frame from base 1. Cut back by 4 bases and 8 bases, the V and J ends lie 12 bases apart. CDR1 and CDR2, per the germline V gene (reference sequence), are SGHKS and YYEKEE.